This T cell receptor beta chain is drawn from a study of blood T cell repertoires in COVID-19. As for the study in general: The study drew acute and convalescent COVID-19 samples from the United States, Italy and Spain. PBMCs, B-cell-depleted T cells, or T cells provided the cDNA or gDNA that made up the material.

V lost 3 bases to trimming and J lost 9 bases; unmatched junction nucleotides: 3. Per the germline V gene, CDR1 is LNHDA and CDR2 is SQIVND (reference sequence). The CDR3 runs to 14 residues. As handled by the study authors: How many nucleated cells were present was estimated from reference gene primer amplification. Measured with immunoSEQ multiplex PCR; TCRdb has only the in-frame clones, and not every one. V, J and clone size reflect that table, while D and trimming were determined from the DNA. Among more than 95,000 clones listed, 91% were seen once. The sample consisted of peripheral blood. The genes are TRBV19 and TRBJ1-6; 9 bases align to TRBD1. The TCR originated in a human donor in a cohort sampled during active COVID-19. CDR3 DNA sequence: TGTGCCAGTAGTATCGGACAGGGGAGTTCACCCCTCCACTTT. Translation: CASSIGQGSSPLHF.